A selection of T cell receptor beta chains follows, all from one sample in a study of T cell repertoires in cytomegalovirus infection. One entry per CDR3 protein, called by TCRdb with MiXCR from the reads. This sample has about 260,000 distinct CDR3 sequences; 9.1% occur once, and the top ten carry roughly 16%. Sequencing used PBMCs. The receptors were gathered from a human donor in good health (CMV status not recorded). Some clones in this sample may be carry-over from other donors' samples. Both conserved end residues are part of each CDR3. The D gene is left open where the match is weak. Not every row has a clone size; where given, it reads once, few, many or a size class.

V gene	clone size	J gene	D gene	CDR3 protein	CDR3 DNA
TRBV29-1	NA	TRBJ1-2	TRBD1	CSAAGQGLTNYGYTF	TGCAGCGCTGCCGGACAGGGACTTACTAACTATGGCTACACCTTC
TRBV7-9	many	TRBJ1-1	TRBD1	CASTGTGGRSTEAFF	TGTGCCAGTACGGGGACAGGGGGCCGAAGCACTGAAGCTTTCTTT
TRBV7-2	many	TRBJ1-2	TRBD1	CASSSGPDRGSYGYTF	TGTGCCAGCAGCTCCGGTCCCGACAGGGGGTCCTATGGCTACACCTTC
TRBV9	few	TRBJ2-5	NA	CASSVVPGQETQYF	TGTGCCAGCAGCGTAGTGCCAGGCCAAGAGACCCAGTACTTC
TRBV7-2	few	TRBJ1-2	NA	CASSHDSSSYGYTF	TGTGCCAGCAGCCACGACAGTTCCAGCTATGGCTACACCTTC
TRBV19	many	TRBJ1-5	NA	CASSIAGSNQPQHF	TGTGCCAGTAGTATAGCGGGGAGCAATCAGCCCCAGCATTTT
TRBV5-5	few	TRBJ2-7	NA	CASSFLRAVPYEQYF	TGTGCCAGCAGCTTTCTCAGGGCGGTTCCCTACGAGCAGTACTTC
TRBV7-2	many	TRBJ2-7	NA	CASSLGTQYEQYF	TGTGCCAGCAGCTTGGGGACTCAATACGAGCAGTACTTC
TRBV7-2	many	TRBJ1-1	NA	CASSSTGFMNTEAFF	TGTGCCAGCAGCTCCACAGGGTTCATGAACACTGAAGCTTTCTTT
TRBV7-2	many	TRBJ1-2	NA	CASSSQSYGYTF	TGTGCCAGCAGCTCTCAATCCTATGGCTACACCTTC
TRBV7-2	medium-sized	TRBJ1-1	NA	CASSVNTEAFF	TGTGCCAGCAGCGTGAACACTGAAGCTTTCTTT
TRBV12-3/TRBV12-4	many	TRBJ1-3	NA	CASSPRVGNTIYF	TGTGCCAGCAGCCCTAGGGTTGGAAACACCATATATTTT
TRBV6-2/TRBV6-3	NA	TRBJ1-2	TRBD1	CASTSGTASNYGYTF	TGTGCCAGCACCTCCGGGACAGCATCTAACTATGGCTACACCTTC
TRBV7-2	many	TRBJ1-1	NA	CASTLEHTEAFF	TGTGCCAGCACCCTTGAGCACACTGAAGCTTTCTTT
TRBV6-2/TRBV6-3	many	TRBJ1-5	TRBD1	CASSSSGTGRLRPQHF	TGTGCCAGCAGTTCCTCGGGGACAGGACGTCTTCGGCCCCAGCATTTT
TRBV7-8	many	TRBJ1-5	NA	CASSLDARVGQPQHF	TGTGCCAGCAGCTTAGATGCCCGGGTCGGGCAGCCCCAGCATTTT
TRBV7-2	many	TRBJ2-3	NA	CASSSGPPTGAQGEQYF	TGTGCCAGCAGCTCCGGGCCGCCGACAGGAGCTCAAGGGGAGCAGTATTTT
TRBV12-3/TRBV12-4	NA	TRBJ2-3	NA	CASSPFSGLTDTQYF	TGTGCCAGCAGCCCTTTTAGCGGACTCACAGATACGCAGTATTTT
TRBV7-2	many	TRBJ1-6	TRBD1	CASSFTGQFNSPLHF	TGTGCCAGCAGCTTCACGGGACAGTTCAATTCACCCCTCCACTTT
TRBV7-2	many	TRBJ2-1	NA	CASHRDGTYNEQFF	TGTGCCAGTCATCGGGACGGGACATACAATGAGCAGTTCTTC
TRBV25-1	NA	TRBJ1-5	NA	CASSETPHFHSNQPQHF	TGTGCCAGCAGTGAGACACCACACTTTCATAGCAATCAGCCCCAGCATTTT
TRBV11-2	many	TRBJ1-1	TRBD1	CASSLGRQGASGEAFF	TGTGCCAGCAGCTTAGGGAGACAGGGGGCAAGCGGAGAAGCTTTCTTT
TRBV6-2/TRBV6-3	many	TRBJ2-6	NA	CASRRPPGAGANVLTF	TGTGCCAGCAGACGACCCCCCGGTGCTGGGGCCAACGTCCTGACTTTC
TRBV14	many	TRBJ2-7	NA	CASSQDRTGSHEQYF	TGTGCCAGCAGCCAAGACCGTACAGGGTCCCACGAGCAGTACTTC
TRBV7-2	many	TRBJ1-2	NA	CASSLDAGAPYYGYTF	TGTGCCAGCAGCTTAGATGCGGGCGCCCCATACTATGGCTACACCTTC
TRBV6-5	NA	TRBJ1-1	TRBD1	CASSRRTGFKGTEAFF	TGTGCCAGCAGCCGCCGGACAGGGTTTAAGGGCACTGAAGCTTTCTTT
TRBV11-2	few	TRBJ2-7	NA	CASSPGQTTSSYEQYF	TGTGCCAGCAGCCCCGGACAGACCACCTCATCTTACGAGCAGTACTTC
TRBV12-3/TRBV12-4	many	TRBJ2-7	TRBD1	CASRGLRTGGSYEQYF	TGTGCCAGCAGGGGCCTGAGGACAGGGGGCTCCTACGAGCAGTACTTC
TRBV7-2	many	TRBJ1-2	TRBD1	CASSARTGGNYGYTF	TGTGCCAGCAGCGCCAGGACAGGGGGCAACTATGGCTACACCTTC
TRBV29-1	NA	TRBJ1-2	NA	CSVETGGYGYTF	TGCAGCGTTGAAACAGGAGGGTATGGCTACACCTTC
TRBV7-2	many	TRBJ2-1	TRBD2	CASSKGLAGGSYNEQFF	TGTGCCAGCAGCAAGGGACTAGCGGGGGGTTCCTACAATGAGCAGTTCTTC
TRBV5-1	many	TRBJ2-7	NA	CASSLVQSTSDEQYF	TGCGCCAGCAGCTTGGTACAGTCCACTTCCGACGAGCAGTACTTC
TRBV7-2	many	TRBJ2-3	NA	CASSLRDTQYF	TGTGCCAGCAGCTTAAGGGATACGCAGTATTTT
TRBV7-2	NA	TRBJ2-2	NA	CASSLTEYGELFF	TGTGCCAGCAGCTTGACAGAGTACGGGGAGCTGTTTTTT
TRBV28	many	TRBJ1-3	NA	CASRPPGNSGNTIYF	TGTGCCAGCAGGCCCCCGGGGAACTCTGGAAACACCATATATTTT
TRBV2	NA	TRBJ2-7	NA	CASSVSGVSYEQYF	TGTGCCAGCAGTGTATCGGGGGTATCCTACGAGCAGTACTTC
TRBV7-2	many	TRBJ2-7	TRBD2	CASSLTGTSGSYEQYF	TGTGCCAGCAGCCTAACCGGGACTAGCGGATCCTACGAGCAGTACTTC
TRBV29-1	few	TRBJ2-7	TRBD1	CSVERGGTGGTEQYF	TGCAGCGTTGAAAGAGGTGGGACAGGGGGGACCGAGCAGTACTTC
TRBV7-2	medium-sized	TRBJ2-3	NA	CASSPTTRSTDTQYF	TGTGCCAGCAGCCCAACCACTAGAAGCACAGATACGCAGTATTTT
TRBV19	few	TRBJ2-2	NA	CASSRPGGTGELFF	TGTGCCAGTAGTCGACCCGGGGGAACCGGGGAGCTGTTTTTT
TRBV28	many	TRBJ1-2	TRBD1	CATLRDRVRSGYTF	TGTGCCACCCTCCGGGACAGAGTTCGTTCGGGCTACACCTTC
TRBV7-2	many	TRBJ1-6	NA	CASSWVPDSPLHF	TGTGCCAGCAGCTGGGTGCCAGATTCACCCCTCCACTTT
TRBV20-1	NA	TRBJ1-1	TRBD1	CSASTGAQGTEAFF	TGCAGTGCTTCGACAGGGGCACAGGGGACTGAAGCTTTCTTT
TRBV7-2	NA	TRBJ2-1	TRBD2	CASIPGLAGGRGEQFF	TGTGCCAGCATCCCGGGACTAGCGGGAGGTCGGGGTGAGCAGTTCTTC
TRBV7-2	many	TRBJ2-1	NA	CASSLLGAGSVGGNEQFF	TGTGCCAGCAGCTTATTGGGAGCCGGGTCCGTCGGGGGCAATGAGCAGTTCTTC
TRBV7-8	many	TRBJ1-1	TRBD1	CASSLVSGGRTEAFF	TGTGCCAGCAGCTTAGTCTCAGGGGGCAGAACTGAAGCTTTCTTT
TRBV7-6	many	TRBJ1-2	NA	CASSLDTRAGEYAF	TGTGCCAGCAGCTTAGATACCAGGGCGGGGGAGTATGCCTTC
TRBV11-3	many	TRBJ2-7	NA	CASSDPGSSYEQYF	TGTGCCAGCAGTGACCCAGGGAGCTCCTACGAGCAGTACTTC
TRBV11-1	many	TRBJ2-7	NA	CASSSPLGSYEQYF	TGTGCCAGCAGCTCCCCCCTGGGCTCCTACGAGCAGTACTTC
TRBV7-2	many	TRBJ2-2	NA	CASSLNLVSSGELFF	TGTGCCAGCAGCTTAAACCTAGTTAGTTCCGGGGAGCTGTTTTTT
TRBV5-4	NA	TRBJ2-7	NA	CASSLPGGDSYEQYF	TGTGCCAGCAGCCTCCCGGGTGGCGACTCCTACGAGCAGTACTTC
TRBV19	many	TRBJ1-6	NA	CASSRQRQNSPLHF	TGTGCCAGTAGCCGACAGCGACAGAATTCACCCCTCCACTTT
TRBV12-5	few	TRBJ1-3	NA	CASGLGSLGVSGNTIYF	TGTGCTAGTGGTTTGGGCTCATTAGGGGTCTCTGGAAACACCATATATTTT
TRBV6-2/TRBV6-3	many	TRBJ2-7	TRBD2	CASSYLTSVSSYEQYF	TGTGCCAGCAGTTACCTCACTAGCGTAAGCTCCTACGAGCAGTACTTC